A single sample is the source of the 26 T cell receptor beta chains below, sequenced in a study of identical twins. Via MiXCR, TCRdb re-called the 5' RACE reads, giving one row per CDR3 protein. The table has about 720,000 distinct CDR3 sequences, 15% to 20% seen once; the top ten hold about an eighth. The same sample was also used in a study of T cells expressing NK-cell markers.

The specimen sequenced was PBMCs. These receptors were taken from a woman aged 18-30 years in good health.

The chain recombines TRBV4-2 with TRBJ2-7; D may be TRBD1 (5 bases). Trimming took off 4 bases at V and 3 bases at J, with 16 bases between the two ends. CDR1 and CDR2 (germline): LGHNA, YNFKEQ. CDR3 size: 15 residues. This CDR3 reads CASSRFVTENYEQYF. The CDR3 region has the DNA TGTGCCAGCAGCCGTTTCGTGACAGAAAACTACGAGCAGTACTTC.

The sample holds a few counts of this clonotype. V gene TRBV6-1 combines with J gene TRBJ2-7; 8 positions match TRBD2. The CDR3 sequence is 14 residues long. Germline CDR1 and CDR2: MNHNS and SASEGT. V lost 6 bases, J lost 3 bases, and 7 bases stayed unmatched. For the CDR3, the DNA is TGTGCCAGCAGACAACGGACTAGCAGCTACGAGCAGTACTTC. This sequence encodes CASRQRTSSYEQYF.

In this sample, this clonotype turned up a few times. The V call is TRBV6-5, the J call TRBJ2-3; either TRBD1 or TRBD2 may supply D (6 bases each). There are 15 residues in the CDR3. Trimming stripped 3 bases from V and 6 bases from J, with 16 bases between. CDR1 is MNHEY and CDR2 is SVGAGI in the germline V gene. CDR3 in amino acids: CASSYYGGPSDTQYF. CDR3 sequence (DNA): TGTGCCAGCAGTTATTATGGGGGGCCTTCCGATACGCAGTATTTT.

The chain carries TRBV20-1 and TRBJ1-1; D not resolved. This CDR3 is built from 14 residues. V lost 0 bases and J lost 4, with 12 bases in between. Looked up from germline, CDR1 is DFQATT and CDR2 is SNEGSKA (reference sequence). This chain's CDR3 is CSARDARRTTEAFF. The CDR3 coding sequence is TGCAGTGCTAGAGATGCCAGAAGGACCACTGAAGCTTTCTTT.

The V and J genes are TRBV29-1 and TRBJ2-7; possible D gene TRBD1, 6 bases. Germline CDR1 is SQVTM and CDR2 is ANQGSEA. This CDR3 is 12 amino acids long. V lost 6 bases and J lost 5, with 14 bases in between. CDR3 DNA: TGCAGCGTCGTTGTCAGGGGCCACGAGCAGTACTTC. Translation gives CSVVVRGHEQYF.

V gene TRBV4-1 combines with J gene TRBJ2-3; D is unclear. CDR1 is MGHRA and CDR2 is YSYEKL in the germline V gene. Trimming took 0 bases from V and 6 from J, leaving 10 bases between them. There are 14 residues in the CDR3. CDR3 sequence: CASSQDRPPDTQYF. The CDR3 nucleotides are TGCGCCAGCAGCCAAGATCGGCCCCCCGATACGCAGTATTTT.

The J gene is TRBJ2-7, the V gene TRBV18; 7 nucleotides line up with TRBD1. The CDR3 is 15 residues long. The trim removed 3 bases at V and 3 bases at J, leaving 8 bases unmatched. Germline V lookup: CDR1 KGHSH, CDR2 LQKENI. CDR3 region: CASSPSRDSNYEQYF. In nucleotides, the CDR3 is TGTGCCAGCTCACCTTCCCGGGACAGTAACTACGAGCAGTACTTC.

The rearrangement joins TRBV6-5 to TRBJ2-3; D may match TRBD1 or TRBD2 (6 bases each). Between the trimmed V and J ends, which lost 10 bases and 4 bases, there was a span of 12 bases. The CDR3 is made up of 12 amino acids. Per germline, CDR1 MNHEY and CDR2 SVGAGI. CDR3 region: CATVGGADTQYF. The CDR3 region has the DNA TGTGCCACCGTGGGGGGCGCAGATACGCAGTATTTT.

In this sample, this clonotype turned up a few times. This sequence joins TRBV6-5 and TRBJ2-5, with TRBD2 matching over 10 bases. This CDR3 comprises 15 residues. The trim removed 0 bases at V and 5 bases at J, leaving 3 bases unmatched. Germline V lookup: CDR1 MNHEY, CDR2 SVGAGI. CDR3: CASSYSSGGRETQYF. The CDR3 DNA reads TGTGCCAGCAGTTACTCTAGCGGGGGGCGGGAGACCCAGTACTTC.

This clonotype has just a few counts. The gene calls are TRBV12-3 or TRBV12-4 and TRBJ1-2, with TRBD1 as a possible D gene (5 bases). This CDR3 contains 11 residues. V was cut by 10 bases and J by 4 bases, with 10 bases left in between. DNA of the CDR3: TGTGCCACGGAAGGGGTCTATGGCTACACCTTC. This gives the protein CATEGVYGYTF.

The chain links TRBV6-5 to TRBJ2-3; D is unresolved. The V gene's germline CDR1 is MNHEY and CDR2 SVGAGI. V was clipped by 5 bases and J by 1 base, with 10 bases between them. The CDR3 loop spans 14 amino acids. In DNA, the CDR3 is TGTGCCAGCAGTGACCCGAGCCGCACAGATACGCAGTATTTT. Encoded protein: CASSDPSRTDTQYF.

This clonotype appeared a few times. V usage is TRBV5-1 and J usage is TRBJ1-1, with D perhaps TRBD1 (6 bases). Germline assignment: CDR1 SGHRS and CDR2 YFSETQ. There are 15 residues in the CDR3. Deletions cut 3 bases from V and 5 bases from J, with 17 bases between. CDR3 region: CASSSLAQGTTEAFF. CDR3 nucleotide sequence: TGCGCCAGCAGCTCCCTGGCACAGGGAACAACTGAAGCTTTCTTT.

The table lists this clonotype with a few counts. This chain joins TRBV5-1 and TRBJ2-2, with D possibly TRBD2 on 6 matching bases. Per germline, CDR1 SGHRS and CDR2 YFSETQ. The CDR3 runs 13 residues. The V gene lost 6 bases and the J gene lost 3 bases, with 9 bases spanning the gap. The CDR3 nucleotides read TGCGCCAGCACCCCTAGCGACACCGGGGAGCTGTTTTTT. Protein: CASTPSDTGELFF. Combining the CDR3 with reference TRBV5-1 and TRBJ2-2 gives the whole variable domain KAGVTQTPRYLIKTRGQQVTLSCSPISGHRSVSWYQQTPGQGLQFLFEYFSETQRNKGNFPGRFSGRQFSNSRSEMNVSTLELGDSALYLCASTPSDTGELFFGEGSRLTVL.

This clonotype was detected a few times. The rearrangement links TRBV12-3 or TRBV12-4 to TRBJ1-2, with D maybe TRBD1 (6 bases). Trimming took 5 bases from V and 7 from J, leaving 20 bases between them. The CDR3 is made up of 15 amino acids. This CDR3 is CASSHTGTGRRGYTF. The DNA for the CDR3 is TGTGCCAGCAGTCACACGGGTACAGGGCGTCGTGGCTACACCTTC.

The CDR3 reads CASTSWTGGREETQYF. CDR3 in DNA: TGTGCCAGCACCTCATGGACAGGAGGGAGAGAAGAGACCCAGTACTTC. This chain joins TRBV6-1 and TRBJ2-5; tentative D call: TRBD1 (7 bases). V lost 7 bases and J lost 3, with 21 bases in between. The CDR3 length is 16 residues. Germline V lookup: CDR1 MNHNS, CDR2 SASEGT.

The CDR3 coding sequence is TGCGCCAGCAGCTTGGAACGGGGGAGGGACATTCAGTACTTC. This gives the protein CASSLERGRDIQYF. The J gene is TRBJ2-4, the V gene TRBV5-1, with 7 positions matching TRBD2. The V gene's germline CDR1 is SGHRS and CDR2 YFSETQ. CDR3 length: 14 amino acids. V lost 0 bases to trimming and J lost 8 bases; unmatched junction nucleotides: 5.

This clonotype was counted only a few times. This chain links TRBV11-2 with TRBJ2-7; TRBD1 agrees at 9 bases. Germline lookup yields CDR1 SGHAT and CDR2 FQNNGV. The CDR3 covers 16 residues. V shed 1 base and J 3 bases; nucleotides not matched to a gene: 7. CDR3 loop: CASSLGTGEVGYEQYF. The DNA of the CDR3 is TGTGCCAGCAGCTTAGGGACAGGGGAAGTTGGCTACGAGCAGTACTTC. The full variable domain, with the rest looked up from reference TRBV11-2 and TRBJ2-7, is EAGVAQSPRYKIIEKRQSVAFWCNPISGHATLYWYQQILGQGPKLLIQFQNNGVVDDSQLPKDRFSAERLKGVDSTLKIQPAKLEDSAVYLCASSLGTGEVGYEQYFGPGTRLTVT.

The CDR3 DNA reads TGTGCCAGCAGCCGGAGCGGGACTAGCGGGAGTCAGCACAATGAGCAGTTCTTC. The encoded protein is CASSRSGTSGSQHNEQFF. The V gene is TRBV11-2, the J gene TRBJ2-1, with 14 positions matching TRBD2. The germline V gene has CDR1 SGHAT and CDR2 FQNNGV. V gave up 5 bases and J gave up 5 bases; unmatched junction bases: 11. CDR3 length: 18 amino acids.

This clonotype was seen only a few times. The chain joins TRBV13 to TRBJ2-7; 8 bases map to TRBD1. Trimming took 5 bases from V and 3 from J; bases not matched to a gene: 6. The CDR3 extends over 14 amino acids. Per germline, CDR1 PRHDT and CDR2 FYEKMQ (reference sequence). CDR3 loop: CASSRRDRLYEQYF. As DNA, the CDR3 is TGTGCCAGCAGCCGCCGGGACAGGCTCTACGAGCAGTACTTC.

This clonotype was picked up a small number of times. The rearrangement links TRBV7-2 to TRBJ2-5, with 8 bases matching TRBD2. From germline, CDR1 is SGHTA and CDR2 FQGNSA. CDR3 size: 16 residues. With V trimmed by 3 bases and J by 2 bases, 8 bases remained unmatched. CDR3 region: CASSFRELAGQETQYF. DNA for the CDR3: TGTGCCAGCAGCTTTCGGGAGTTAGCGGGACAAGAGACCCAGTACTTC.

This sequence joins TRBV18 and TRBJ1-4, with 8 positions matching TRBD1. The junction had 6 bases not matched to a gene; V was cut back by 5 bases and J by 7 bases. Germline assignment: CDR1 KGHSH and CDR2 LQKENI. The CDR3 totals 14 residues. This CDR3 is CASSTGQEPEKLFF. The CDR3 coding sequence is TGTGCCAGCTCAACGGGACAGGAGCCTGAAAAACTGTTTTTT.

This clonotype turned up a few times. CDR3 sequence (DNA): TGTGCCAGCAGTACACCGGGACTAGGTCCTTACGAGCAGTACTTC. Translating gives CASSTPGLGPYEQYF. The J gene is TRBJ2-7, the V gene TRBV6-1; 8 bases fit TRBD2. The ends lost 5 bases at V and 4 bases at J; junction bases unmatched: 10. The CDR3 is 15 amino acids. CDR1 and CDR2 from the germline V gene are MNHNS and SASEGT.

The rearrangement links TRBV6-1 to TRBJ2-3; the match to TRBD2 covers 8 bases. The germline V gene encodes CDR1 MNHNS and CDR2 SASEGT. With 6 bases clipped from V and 6 bases from J, the junction kept 14 bases outside the gene matches. The CDR3 extends over 16 amino acids. The CDR3 sequence: CASRSSSLSGGDTQYF. The DNA for the CDR3 is TGTGCCAGCAGATCTTCAAGCCTTTCGGGAGGGGATACGCAGTATTTT.

This clonotype was detected only a few times. The gene calls are TRBV27 and TRBJ1-6, with 8 bases lining up with TRBD1. Germline V gene lookup returns CDR1 MNHEY and CDR2 SMNVEV (reference sequence). The CDR3 sequence is 17 residues long. The J segment lost 7 bases and the V segment lost 5 bases, leaving 13 bases of the junction unmatched. The CDR3 sequence: CASSPLPGDRQNSPLHF. The CDR3, as DNA: TGTGCCAGCAGTCCACTACCCGGGGACAGGCAAAATTCACCCCTCCACTTT.

V is TRBV12-3 or TRBV12-4 and J is TRBJ1-2; no clear D. CDR3 length: 13 residues. V lost 3 bases, J lost 5 bases, and 10 bases lay in between. The CDR3 protein is CASSFVTGYGYTF. CDR3 bases: TGTGCCAGCAGTTTTGTGACGGGATATGGCTACACCTTC.

This clonotype was picked up one time. The rearrangement links TRBV5-1 to TRBJ2-2; weak D call: TRBD1 (6 bases). The ends were cut back, 3 bases at V and 5 bases at J, with 11 bases in the middle. Germline CDR1 SGHRS, CDR2 YFSETQ. The CDR3 is 14 amino acids. Here the CDR3 reads CASSSGHTTGELFF. CDR3 coding DNA: TGCGCCAGCAGCTCGGGACATACTACCGGGGAGCTGTTTTTT. The full variable domain, completed using reference TRBV5-1 and TRBJ2-2, is KAGVTQTPRYLIKTRGQQVTLSCSPISGHRSVSWYQQTPGQGLQFLFEYFSETQRNKGNFPGRFSGRQFSNSRSEMNVSTLELGDSALYLCASSSGHTTGELFFGEGSRLTVL.